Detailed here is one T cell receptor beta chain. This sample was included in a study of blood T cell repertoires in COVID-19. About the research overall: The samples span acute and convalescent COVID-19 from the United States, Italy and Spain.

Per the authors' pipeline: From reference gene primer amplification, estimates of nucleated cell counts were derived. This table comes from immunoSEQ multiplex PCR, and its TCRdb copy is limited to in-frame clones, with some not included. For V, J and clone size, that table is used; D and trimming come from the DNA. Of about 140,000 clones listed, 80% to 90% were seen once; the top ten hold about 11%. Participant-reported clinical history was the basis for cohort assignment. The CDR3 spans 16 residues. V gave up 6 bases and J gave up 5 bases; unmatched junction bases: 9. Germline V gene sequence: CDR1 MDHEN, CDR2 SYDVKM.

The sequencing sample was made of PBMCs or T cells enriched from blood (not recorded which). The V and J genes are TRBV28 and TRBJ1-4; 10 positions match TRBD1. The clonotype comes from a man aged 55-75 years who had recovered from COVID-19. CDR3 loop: CASSSRQGARNEKLFF. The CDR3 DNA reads TGTGCCAGCAGCTCCCGACAGGGGGCGCGGAATGAAAAACTGTTTTTT.